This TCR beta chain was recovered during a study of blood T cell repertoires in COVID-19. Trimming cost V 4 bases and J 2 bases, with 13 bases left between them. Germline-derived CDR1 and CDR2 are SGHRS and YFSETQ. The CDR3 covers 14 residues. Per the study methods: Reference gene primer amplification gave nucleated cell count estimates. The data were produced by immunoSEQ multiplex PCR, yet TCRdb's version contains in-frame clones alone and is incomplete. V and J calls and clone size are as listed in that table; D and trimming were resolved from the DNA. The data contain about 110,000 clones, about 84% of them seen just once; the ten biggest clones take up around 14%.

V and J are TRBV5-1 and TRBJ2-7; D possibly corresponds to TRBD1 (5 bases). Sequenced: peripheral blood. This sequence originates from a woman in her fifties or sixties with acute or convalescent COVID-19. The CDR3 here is CASSPTGTPYEQYF. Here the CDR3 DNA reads TGCGCCAGCAGCCCCACAGGTACCCCCTACGAGCAGTACTTC.